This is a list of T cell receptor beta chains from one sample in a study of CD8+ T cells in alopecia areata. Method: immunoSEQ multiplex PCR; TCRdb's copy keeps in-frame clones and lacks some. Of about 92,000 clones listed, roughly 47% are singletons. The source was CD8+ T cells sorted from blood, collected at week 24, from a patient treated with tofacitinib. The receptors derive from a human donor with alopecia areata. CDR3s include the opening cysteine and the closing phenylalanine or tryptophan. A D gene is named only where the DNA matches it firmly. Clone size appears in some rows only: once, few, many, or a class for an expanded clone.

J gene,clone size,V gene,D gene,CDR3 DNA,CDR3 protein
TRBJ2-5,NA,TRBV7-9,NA,TGTGCCAGCAGCTGGATAGGGTTTCGGGGAGAAGAGACCCAGTACTTC,CASSWIGFRGEETQYF
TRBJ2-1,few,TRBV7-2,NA,TGTGCCAGCAGCGGGACGAATGAGCAGTTCTTC,CASSGTNEQFF
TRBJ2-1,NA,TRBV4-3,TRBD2,TGCGCCAGCAGCCAGGGCGGGAGCTCCTACAATGAGCAGTTCTTC,CASSQGGSSYNEQFF
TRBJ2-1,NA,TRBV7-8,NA,TGTGCCAGCAGCTCAGCCGCTAGCTCCTACAATGAGCAGTTCTTC,CASSSAASSYNEQFF
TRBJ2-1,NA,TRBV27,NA,TGTGCCAGCCGTATTCGGGGCTCCTACAATGAGCAGTTCTTC,CASRIRGSYNEQFF
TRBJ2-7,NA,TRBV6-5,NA,TGTGCCAGCACTTCCCGAATGGGGTTAGCCTACGAGCAGTACTTC,CASTSRMGLAYEQYF
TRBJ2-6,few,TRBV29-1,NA,TGCAGCGTCCTCGGGGACTTCTCTTCCGGGGCCAACGTCCTGACTTTC,CSVLGDFSSGANVLTF
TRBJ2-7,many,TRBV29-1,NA,TGCAGCGTTGGGGATTGGCAGGGCGGGTACGAGCAGTACTTC,CSVGDWQGGYEQYF
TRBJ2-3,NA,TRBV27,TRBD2,TGTGCCAGCAGTTTATTATGGCGGGAGGGCACAGATACGCAGTATTTT,CASSLLWREGTDTQYF
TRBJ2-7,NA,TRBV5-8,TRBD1,TGTGCCAGCACCCTTGGTTGGGACAGCCCTAAAAGCTCCTACGAGCAGTACTTC,CASTLGWDSPKSSYEQYF
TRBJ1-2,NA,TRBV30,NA,TGTGCCTGGAGTCTCAGCACAGCTCCGTATGGCTACACCTTC,CAWSLSTAPYGYTF
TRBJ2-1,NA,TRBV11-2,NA,TGTGCCAGCAGCTATCCCATACATGGGCCCAGCTCCTACAATGAGCAGTTCTTC,CASSYPIHGPSSYNEQFF
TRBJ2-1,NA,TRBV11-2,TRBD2,TGTGCCAGCAGCCCGGGACTAGCGGAGTACAATGAGCAGTTCTTC,CASSPGLAEYNEQFF
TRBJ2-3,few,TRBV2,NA,TGTGCCAGAGGACGAGCTCCCTCTAGCACAGATACGCAGTATTTT,CARGRAPSSTDTQYF
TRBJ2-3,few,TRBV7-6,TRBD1,TGTGCCAGCAGCGTAAACAGGGGTAGCACAGATACGCAGTATTTT,CASSVNRGSTDTQYF
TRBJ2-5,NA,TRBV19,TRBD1,TGTGCCAGTAGTATCCGGGACAGGGTGGCAGAGACCCAGTACTTC,CASSIRDRVAETQYF
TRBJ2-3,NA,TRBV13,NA,TGTGCCAGCAGCTCCCGGGACTCCGATGCAGATACGCAGTATTTT,CASSSRDSDADTQYF
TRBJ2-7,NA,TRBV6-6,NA,TGTGCCACCCTGGGGGGGGCGGGTTACGAGCAGTACTTC,CATLGGAGYEQYF
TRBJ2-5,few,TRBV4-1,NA,TGCGCCAGCAGCCAAGATAGGGTCCGTGAGACCCAGTACTTC,CASSQDRVRETQYF
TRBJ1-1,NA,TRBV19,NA,TGTGCCAGTAGCGTCAGCACTGAAGCTTTCTTT,CASSVSTEAFF
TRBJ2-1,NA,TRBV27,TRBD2,TGTGCCAGCAGACCCGGGAGGAGCTCCTACAATGAGCAGTTCTTC,CASRPGRSSYNEQFF
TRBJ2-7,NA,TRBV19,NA,TGTGCCAGTAGCACCCGACAGGAAGGTCTGCACGAGCAGTACTTC,CASSTRQEGLHEQYF
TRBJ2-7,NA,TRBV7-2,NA,TGTGCCAGCAGCTTAGTCTCGGGAACGCTAGACGAGCAGTACTTC,CASSLVSGTLDEQYF
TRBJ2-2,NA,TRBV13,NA,TGTGCCAGCAGCCTCCCTGGGGGGCCCGGGAGCGACACCGGGGAGCTGTTTTTT,CASSLPGGPGSDTGELFF
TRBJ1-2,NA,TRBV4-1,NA,TGTGCCAGCAGCCAAGTACACTACAGGGACCAGGATGGCTACACCTTC,CASSQVHYRDQDGYTF
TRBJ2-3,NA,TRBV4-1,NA,TGTGCCAGCAGCCAGGGACGGATGGACACAGATACGCAGTATTTT,CASSQGRMDTDTQYF
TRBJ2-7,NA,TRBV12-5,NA,TGTGCTAGGATCTGGAGTTACGAGCAGTACTTC,CARIWSYEQYF
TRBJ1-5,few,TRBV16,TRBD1,TGTGCCAGCAGAGGGGGCGGCAATCAGCCCCAGCATTTT,CASRGGGNQPQHF
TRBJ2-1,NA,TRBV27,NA,TGTGCCAGCAGTTTAGCGGCCTCCTACAATGAGCAGTTCTTC,CASSLAASYNEQFF
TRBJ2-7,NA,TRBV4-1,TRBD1,TGCGCCAGCAGCCCAGTGGGACAGTTACACGAGCAGTACTTC,CASSPVGQLHEQYF
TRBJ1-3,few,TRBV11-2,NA,TGTGCCAGCAGCTTATTTCCGCGGGGGGAGAACACCATATATTTT,CASSLFPRGENTIYF
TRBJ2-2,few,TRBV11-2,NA,TGTGCCAGCAGCTCTCGGACAGTATCCGGGGAGCTGTTTTTT,CASSSRTVSGELFF
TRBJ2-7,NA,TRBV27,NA,TGTGCCAGCAGTTCGGGACTTGTTTCCTACGAGCAGTACTTC,CASSSGLVSYEQYF
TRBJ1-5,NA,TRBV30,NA,TGTGCCTGGAGTGAGGCGGGGAATCAGCCCCAGCATTTT,CAWSEAGNQPQHF
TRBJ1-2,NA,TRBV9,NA,TGTGCCAGCAGCGTAACAGGGACTAACTATGGCTACACCTTC,CASSVTGTNYGYTF
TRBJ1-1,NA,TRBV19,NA,TGTGCCAGTAGTACCGGCGGTCAGTCCGGTTGGACTGAAGCTTTCTTT,CASSTGGQSGWTEAFF
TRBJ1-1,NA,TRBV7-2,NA,TGTGCCAGCATCGGCGGGTTCACTGAAGCTTTCTTT,CASIGGFTEAFF
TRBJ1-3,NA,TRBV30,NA,TGTGCCTCGTCTGGAACGGAGAGCTCTGGAAACACCATATATTTT,CASSGTESSGNTIYF
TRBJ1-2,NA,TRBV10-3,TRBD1,TGTGCCATCAGTGAATTATGGACAGGGTTGGATGGCTACACCTTC,CAISELWTGLDGYTF
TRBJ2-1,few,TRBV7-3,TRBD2,TGTGCCAGCAGCTTAATGCCCCCGGGGCGGGAGGGCCAAAATGAGCAGTTCTTC,CASSLMPPGREGQNEQFF
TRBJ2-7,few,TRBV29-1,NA,TGCAGCGTTAACGGGGAGGGACAACTGGAGCAGTACTTC,CSVNGEGQLEQYF
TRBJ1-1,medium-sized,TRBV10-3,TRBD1,TGTGCCATCAGTGAGTCAGGGGGGGACAGAGACACTGAAGCTTTCTTT,CAISESGGDRDTEAFF
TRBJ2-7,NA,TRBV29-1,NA,TGCAGCGTTGAATGGGGAGACTCCTACGAGCAGTACTTC,CSVEWGDSYEQYF
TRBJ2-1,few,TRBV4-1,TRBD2,TGCGCCAGCAGCCATGCGCGGGGGAATGAGCAGTTCTTC,CASSHARGNEQFF
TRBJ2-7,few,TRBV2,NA,TGTGCCAGCAGTGAAGGAGAGCCGGTTAGCTACGAGCAGTACTTC,CASSEGEPVSYEQYF
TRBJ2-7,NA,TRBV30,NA,TGTGCCTGGAGTCAAGGGTACGAGCAGTACTTC,CAWSQGYEQYF
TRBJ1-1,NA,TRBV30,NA,TGTGCCTGGGCACTCGCGGCCGGGGCCCGGGAAGCTTTCTTT,CAWALAAGAREAFF
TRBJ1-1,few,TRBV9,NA,TGTGCCAGCAGCGTAGAAGGGGTGGGGAACACTGAAGCTTTCTTT,CASSVEGVGNTEAFF
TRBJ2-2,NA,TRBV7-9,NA,TGTGCCAGCAGCCCAGGACGTTCTCCCGGGGAGCTGTTTTTT,CASSPGRSPGELFF
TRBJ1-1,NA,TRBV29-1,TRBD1,TGCAGCGTTGATCCCCGGACAGGGGGCACTGAAGCTTTCTTT,CSVDPRTGGTEAFF
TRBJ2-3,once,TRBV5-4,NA,TGTGCCAGCAGCTTGTTTGGCGGGGATACGCAGTATTTT,CASSLFGGDTQYF
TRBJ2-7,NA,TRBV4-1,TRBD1,TGCGCCAGCAGCCAAGGCATCAGGGGGCCCTCCTACGAGCAGTACTTC,CASSQGIRGPSYEQYF
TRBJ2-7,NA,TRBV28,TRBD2,TGTGCCAGCGGGGCTAGCGGAGAATACGAGCAGTACTTC,CASGASGEYEQYF
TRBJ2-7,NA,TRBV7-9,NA,TGTGCCAGCAGACTAGGGACCGCGGGGGAGCAGTACTTC,CASRLGTAGEQYF